What follows are 21 T cell receptor beta chains derived from one specimen sequenced in a study of cytomegalovirus exposure and HLA in healthy donors. TCRdb's table, derived via immunoSEQ multiplex PCR, lists solely in-frame clones and lacks some. The table has 150,000 to 180,000 clones, just over 85% seen once; the top ten hold about 2.2%. The sequencing sample was made of PBMCs. These TCRs come from a human donor in good health.

This chain connects TRBV19 to TRBJ2-1, with 8 positions matching TRBD2. The V segment lost 6 bases and the J segment 3 bases; nucleotides outside the gene matches: 4. CDR3 length: 14 residues. Per the germline V gene, CDR1 is LNHDA and CDR2 is SQIVND (reference sequence). The CDR3 loop reads CASREGTSYNEQFF. The CDR3, as DNA: TGTGCCAGTAGGGAAGGGACTAGCTACAATGAGCAGTTCTTC.

V usage is TRBV6-5 and J usage is TRBJ2-3, with unresolved D. This CDR3 region has 12 residues. Germline V gives CDR1 MNHEY, CDR2 SVGAGI. Trimming took 6 bases from V and 4 from J, leaving 8 bases between them. The CDR3 bases are TGTGCCAGCAGGGCTCGGGCAGATACGCAGTATTTT. It translates to CASRARADTQYF.

The chain combines TRBV29-1 with TRBJ2-7, with a tentative D call TRBD2 (5 bases). Per germline, CDR1 SQVTM and CDR2 ANQGSEA. Trimming pared 6 bases from V and 0 bases from J, leaving 18 bases between. This CDR3 has 15 residues. The CDR3 loop is CSVAPWGDASYEQYF. CDR3 DNA: TGCAGCGTCGCCCCCTGGGGAGATGCCTCCTACGAGCAGTACTTC.

J is TRBJ2-1 and V is TRBV7-3; tentatively, D is TRBD1 (5 bases). V shed 3 bases and J shed 2 bases, with 11 bases lying between them. The CDR3 is 15 amino acids. Germline assignment: CDR1 SGHTA and CDR2 FQGTGA. CDR3 residues: CASSLGQGTYNEQFF. In nucleotides, the CDR3 is TGTGCCAGCAGCTTGGGGCAGGGTACCTACAATGAGCAGTTCTTC.

This rearrangement joins TRBV19 to TRBJ1-5, with a tentative D call TRBD1 (6 bases). The germline CDR1 and CDR2 sequences are LNHDA and SQIVND (reference sequence). Trimming stripped 6 bases from V and 5 bases from J, with 17 bases between. The CDR3 totals 15 residues. CDR3 region: CASRTMDSKHQPQHF. In DNA form, the CDR3 reads TGTGCCAGTAGAACCATGGACAGTAAGCATCAGCCCCAGCATTTT.

As DNA, the CDR3 is TGTGCCAGCAGTTCGGACATCTACGAGCAGTACTTC. It encodes CASSSDIYEQYF. The genes are TRBV7-9 and TRBJ2-7; a weak D match, TRBD1 (5 bases). Trimming took 6 bases from V and 3 from J, leaving 9 bases between them. Germline CDR1 and CDR2: SEHNR and FQNEAQ (reference sequence). This CDR3 is built from 12 residues.

This clone was detected only a few times. The gene calls are TRBV5-4 and TRBJ2-1, with 16 bases matching TRBD2. CDR1 and CDR2 from the germline V gene are SGHNT and YYREEE (reference sequence). J was trimmed by 8 bases and V by 2 bases; bases with no gene match: 4. The CDR3 has 16 amino acids. DNA for the CDR3: TGTGCCAGCAGCTTAACCGGGACTAGCGGGAGGGATGAGCAGTTCTTC. This translates into CASSLTGTSGRDEQFF.

The chain employs TRBV5-1 and TRBJ2-5; 8 nucleotides align to TRBD1. Unmatched junction bases numbered 4, after V lost 4 bases and J lost 5 bases. Germline CDR1 reads SGHRS; CDR2 reads YFSETQ. The CDR3 runs to 13 residues. CDR3 sequence: CASSLDREETQYF. The CDR3 DNA sequence: TGCGCCAGCAGCCTGGACAGGGAGGAGACCCAGTACTTC.

The chain couples TRBV27 to TRBJ1-1; no reliable D call. Germline CDR1 MNHEY, CDR2 SMNVEV (reference sequence). This CDR3 has 13 amino acids. Trimming cost V 0 bases and J 1 base, with 3 bases left between them. CDR3 loop: CASSLSANTEAFF. For the CDR3, the DNA is TGTGCCAGCAGTTTATCAGCGAACACTGAAGCTTTCTTT.

This chain connects TRBV6-1 to TRBJ1-1; 9 bases fit TRBD1. Germline CDR1 is MNHNS and CDR2 is SASEGT. The V segment lost 6 bases and the J segment 0 bases; nucleotides outside the gene matches: 5. The CDR3 covers 15 residues. CDR3 loop: CASRKNRGLNTEAFF. Here the CDR3 DNA reads TGTGCCAGCAGGAAAAACAGGGGGCTGAACACTGAAGCTTTCTTT.

This clone was seen a single time. The rearrangement links TRBV5-6 to TRBJ2-3, with 8 positions matching TRBD1. From germline, CDR1 is SGHDT and CDR2 YYEEEE. J gave up 0 bases and V 2 bases, and 5 bases lay outside the gene matches. This CDR3 has 16 amino acids. CDR3 DNA: TGTGCCAGCAGCTTTCCTACAGGGGGAAGCACAGATACGCAGTATTTT. Translation gives CASSFPTGGSTDTQYF.

The chain uses TRBV10-3 and TRBJ2-7, with TRBD2 as a possible D gene (6 bases). V was clipped by 4 bases and J by 3 bases, with 10 bases between them. Germline assignment: CDR1 ENHRY and CDR2 SYGVKD. The CDR3 runs 13 residues. As DNA, the CDR3 is TGTGCCATCAGTGCAGGGCGGGGCTACGAGCAGTACTTC. Protein sequence: CAISAGRGYEQYF.

The chain employs TRBV29-1 and TRBJ2-1; 8 nucleotides match TRBD2. Trimming took 2 bases from V and 6 from J; bases not matched to a gene: 9. CDR1 SQVTM and CDR2 ANQGSEA come from the germline V gene. The CDR3 runs 15 residues. In DNA, the CDR3 is TGCAGCGTTGAAACCGGCACTAGCGGTATCAATGAGCAGTTCTTC. Protein: CSVETGTSGINEQFF.

This clone turned up a few times. This sequence joins TRBV9 and TRBJ1-2; TRBD1 is a possible D gene (6 bases). The V gene lost 3 bases and the J gene lost 6 bases, with 18 bases spanning the gap. This CDR3 is built from 15 residues. CDR1 SGDLS and CDR2 YYNGEE come from the germline V gene. CDR3 region: CASSALGQTADGYTF. The CDR3 nucleotides are TGTGCCAGCAGCGCCTTAGGACAGACCGCGGATGGCTACACCTTC.

This clone appeared once. The chain combines TRBV29-1 with TRBJ2-3; TRBD1 aligns across 7 bases. J was trimmed by 0 bases and V by 7 bases; bases with no gene match: 7. The CDR3 totals 14 residues. Germline CDR1 reads SQVTM; CDR2 reads ANQGSEA. The CDR3 nucleotides read TGCAGCGCCTATGGGACAGCTAGCACAGATACGCAGTATTTT. Residues: CSAYGTASTDTQYF.

J is TRBJ1-5 and V is TRBV15, with no clear D. Trimming cost V 0 bases and J 3 bases, with 9 bases left between them. Per the germline V gene, CDR1 is LNHNV and CDR2 is YYDKDF (reference sequence). This CDR3 has 15 residues. CDR3 sequence reads: CATSRDREINQPQHF. CDR3 bases: TGTGCCACCAGCAGAGATAGGGAGATCAATCAGCCCCAGCATTTT. The full variable domain, completed using reference TRBV15 and TRBJ1-5, is DAMVIQNPRYQVTQFGKPVTLSCSQTLNHNVMYWYQQKSSQAPKLLFHYYDKDFNNEADTPDNFQSRRPNTSFCFLDIRSPGLGDTAMYLCATSRDREINQPQHFGDGTRLSIL.

The chain links TRBV18 to TRBJ1-6; maybe TRBD1 (5 bases). Germline V gene sequence: CDR1 KGHSH, CDR2 LQKENI. Trimming pared 4 bases from V and 14 bases from J, leaving 15 bases between. This CDR3 is built from 13 residues. The CDR3 protein is CASSLISRDSLHF. DNA of the CDR3: TGTGCCAGCTCACTAATATCCAGGGATTCCCTCCACTTT. Looking up the rest from reference TRBV18 and TRBJ1-6 gives the full variable domain: NAGVMQNPRHLVRRRGQEARLRCSPMKGHSHVYWYRQLPEEGLKFMVYLQKENIIDESGMPKERFSAEFPKEGPSILRIQQVVRGDSAAYFCASSLISRDSLHFGNGTRLTVT.

The chain links TRBV2 to TRBJ1-6, with D possibly TRBD1 on 6 matching bases. This CDR3 is built from 16 residues. Germline-derived CDR1 and CDR2 are SNHLY and FYNNEI. V lost 5 bases, J lost 5 bases, and 16 bases lay in between. The DNA of the CDR3 is TGTGCCAGCAGTCAAGGACAGCTTGCCAATAATTCACCCCTCCACTTT. It codes for CASSQGQLANNSPLHF.

This clone has just a few counts. The chain employs TRBV15 and TRBJ2-2; 8 bases agree with TRBD1. The germline V gene encodes CDR1 LNHNV and CDR2 YYDKDF (reference sequence). V trimming: 5 bases; J trimming: 4 bases; junction bases outside the gene matches: 12. The CDR3 is 17 amino acids. The CDR3 coding sequence is TGTGCCACCAGCCCTAGGACAGGGAAGTTTTCCACCGGGGAGCTGTTTTTT. Its translation is CATSPRTGKFSTGELFF.

V and J are TRBV18 and TRBJ2-1; D gene ambiguous. The CDR3 loop spans 14 amino acids. Per the germline V gene, CDR1 is KGHSH and CDR2 is LQKENI. V was shortened by 1 base and J by 0 bases, with 4 bases between the two germline ends. CDR3 nucleotides: TGTGCCAGCTCACCACAGCTCTCCTACAATGAGCAGTTCTTC. It encodes CASSPQLSYNEQFF.

The chain is built from TRBV9 and TRBJ2-2; no clear D. The CDR3 is 15 amino acids. Trimming left V 0 bases short and J 1 base short, with 7 bases between. CDR1 is SGDLS, CDR2 YYNGEE, per germline. The CDR3 sequence is CASSVGGRNTGELFF. The CDR3 nucleotides read TGTGCCAGCAGCGTAGGTGGCCGGAACACCGGGGAGCTGTTTTTT.